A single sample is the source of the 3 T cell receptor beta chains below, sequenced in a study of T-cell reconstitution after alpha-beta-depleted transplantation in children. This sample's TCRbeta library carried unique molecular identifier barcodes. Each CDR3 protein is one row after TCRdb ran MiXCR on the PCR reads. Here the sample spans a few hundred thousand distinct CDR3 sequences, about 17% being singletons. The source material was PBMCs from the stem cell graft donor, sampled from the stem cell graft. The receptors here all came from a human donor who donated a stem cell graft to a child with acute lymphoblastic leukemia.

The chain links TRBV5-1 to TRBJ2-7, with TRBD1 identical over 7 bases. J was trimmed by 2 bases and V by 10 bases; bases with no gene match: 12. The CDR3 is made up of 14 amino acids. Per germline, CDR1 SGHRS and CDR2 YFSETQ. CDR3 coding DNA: TGCGCCTGCCGACCGGACAGGTCTACCTACGAGCAGTACTTC. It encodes CACRPDRSTYEQYF.

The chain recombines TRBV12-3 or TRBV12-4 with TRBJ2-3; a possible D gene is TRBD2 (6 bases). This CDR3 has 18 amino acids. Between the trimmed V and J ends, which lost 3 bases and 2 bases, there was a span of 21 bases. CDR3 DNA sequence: TGTGCCAGCAGTTTCAAATGGAGGTCTCTGGGACTCACAGATACGCAGTATTTT. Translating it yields CASSFKWRSLGLTDTQYF.

CDR3: CASSLIGGSQPQHF. The CDR3 DNA reads TGTGCCAGCAGCTTGATAGGGGGGAGCCAGCCCCAGCATTTT. The V call is TRBV11-2, the J call TRBJ1-5, with D possibly matching TRBD1 (6 bases). Germline CDR1 SGHAT, CDR2 FQNNGV. The V and J ends lost 3 bases and 7 bases respectively, with 13 bases between them. The CDR3 length is 14 residues.